Listed below are T cell receptor beta chains from one sample, sequenced in a study of blood T cell repertoires in COVID-19. Generated by immunoSEQ multiplex PCR, the TCRdb table keeps only in-frame clones and is missing some. The table lists some 300,000 clones, roughly 91% of them singletons, with 2.9% in the top ten. Sequenced material: PBMCs or T cells enriched from blood (not recorded which). The receptors stem from a woman between 45 and 60 years old who had been exposed to COVID-19. The CDR3 runs from the conserved cysteine through the conserved F or W. The D gene is left open where the match is weak. Size is omitted from some rows. Given values are once, few, many or a class for expanded clones.

d_gene: TRBD2; abundance: .; v_gene: TRBV28; j_gene: TRBJ2-1; CDR3aa: CASSLLAGGPVEQFF; CDR3nt: TGTGCCAGCAGCCTACTAGCGGGGGGCCCCGTCGAGCAGTTCTTC
d_gene: .; abundance: .; v_gene: TRBV3-1/TRBV3-2; j_gene: TRBJ2-2; CDR3aa: CASSPGSGTGELFF; CDR3nt: TGTGCCAGCAGCCCGGGGTCTGGCACCGGGGAGCTGTTTTTT
d_gene: .; abundance: .; v_gene: TRBV5-8; j_gene: TRBJ1-4; CDR3aa: CASNFKQGREEKLFF; CDR3nt: TGTGCCAGCAACTTTAAACAGGGTCGAGAAGAAAAACTGTTTTTT
d_gene: TRBD1; abundance: .; v_gene: TRBV5-1; j_gene: TRBJ2-1; CDR3aa: CASSLYRDRGYNEQFF; CDR3nt: TGCGCCAGCAGCTTGTATCGGGACAGGGGCTACAATGAGCAGTTCTTC
d_gene: .; abundance: .; v_gene: TRBV30; j_gene: TRBJ2-1; CDR3aa: CAWSPGLGYNEQFF; CDR3nt: TGTGCCTGGAGTCCAGGGCTCGGCTACAATGAGCAGTTCTTC
d_gene: TRBD1; abundance: .; v_gene: TRBV25-1; j_gene: TRBJ1-5; CDR3aa: CASSNRGRGNQPQHF; CDR3nt: TGTGCCAGCAGCAACAGGGGCAGGGGCAATCAGCCCCAGCATTTT
d_gene: .; abundance: .; v_gene: TRBV5-4; j_gene: TRBJ1-6; CDR3aa: CASSLAGHDNSPLHF; CDR3nt: TGTGCCAGCAGCTTGGCGGGACATGATAATTCACCCCTCCACTTT
d_gene: TRBD1; abundance: .; v_gene: TRBV4-1; j_gene: TRBJ2-7; CDR3aa: CASSHGDSSYEQYF; CDR3nt: TGCGCCAGCAGCCATGGGGACAGTTCCTACGAGCAGTACTTC
d_gene: TRBD1; abundance: .; v_gene: TRBV5-1; j_gene: TRBJ1-2; CDR3aa: CASSRDRGSSYGYTF; CDR3nt: TGCGCCAGCAGCCGGGACAGGGGGTCGAGCTATGGCTACACCTTC
d_gene: .; abundance: few; v_gene: TRBV9; j_gene: TRBJ1-3; CDR3aa: CASSVDGSSGNTIYF; CDR3nt: TGTGCCAGCAGCGTAGATGGGAGCTCTGGAAACACCATATATTTT
d_gene: TRBD1; abundance: .; v_gene: TRBV10-3; j_gene: TRBJ1-2; CDR3aa: CAISEAGQHYGYTF; CDR3nt: TGTGCCATCAGTGAGGCGGGACAGCACTATGGCTACACCTTC
d_gene: TRBD2; abundance: .; v_gene: TRBV5-1; j_gene: TRBJ2-1; CDR3aa: CASSFRSVSGGYNEQFF; CDR3nt: TGCGCCAGCAGCTTTAGATCGGTTAGCGGGGGGTACAATGAGCAGTTCTTC
d_gene: .; abundance: .; v_gene: TRBV3-1/TRBV3-2; j_gene: TRBJ1-2; CDR3aa: CASSHFVENYGYTF; CDR3nt: TGTGCCAGCAGCCACTTCGTGGAGAACTATGGCTACACCTTC
d_gene: .; abundance: .; v_gene: TRBV28; j_gene: TRBJ1-6; CDR3aa: CASQGRSPLHF; CDR3nt: TGTGCCAGCCAAGGGAGGTCACCCCTCCACTTT
d_gene: .; abundance: .; v_gene: TRBV2; j_gene: TRBJ1-5; CDR3aa: CASGRETGNQPQHF; CDR3nt: TGTGCCAGCGGGAGGGAGACAGGCAATCAGCCCCAGCATTTT
d_gene: .; abundance: .; v_gene: TRBV6-2/TRBV6-3; j_gene: TRBJ1-2; CDR3aa: CASSYDQSNYGYTF; CDR3nt: TGTGCCAGCAGTTACGATCAGTCTAACTATGGCTACACCTTC
d_gene: .; abundance: .; v_gene: TRBV7-2; j_gene: TRBJ1-3; CDR3aa: CASSLSGGQGNTIYF; CDR3nt: TGTGCCAGCAGCCTAAGCGGGGGGCAAGGAAACACCATATATTTT
d_gene: .; abundance: .; v_gene: TRBV6-5; j_gene: TRBJ2-7; CDR3aa: CASRGGGYYEQYF; CDR3nt: TGTGCCAGCAGGGGAGGGGGGTACTACGAGCAGTACTTC
d_gene: .; abundance: .; v_gene: TRBV6-1; j_gene: TRBJ2-2; CDR3aa: CASSERITGGGELFF; CDR3nt: TGTGCCAGCAGTGAACGGATAACAGGTGGCGGGGAGCTGTTTTTT
d_gene: TRBD2; abundance: few; v_gene: TRBV30; j_gene: TRBJ2-5; CDR3aa: CAWSPRLRLAGDQETQYF; CDR3nt: TGTGCCTGGAGTCCACGCCTCCGGCTAGCGGGCGACCAAGAGACCCAGTACTTC
d_gene: TRBD1; abundance: .; v_gene: TRBV18; j_gene: TRBJ1-1; CDR3aa: CASSRDRLNTEAFF; CDR3nt: TGTGCCAGCTCACGGGACAGGTTGAACACTGAAGCTTTCTTT
d_gene: TRBD1; abundance: .; v_gene: TRBV19; j_gene: TRBJ2-7; CDR3aa: CASSIRDRTSYEQYF; CDR3nt: TGTGCCAGTAGTATAAGGGACAGAACTTCCTACGAGCAGTACTTC
d_gene: .; abundance: .; v_gene: TRBV28; j_gene: TRBJ2-7; CDR3aa: CASREGLGHRSYEQYF; CDR3nt: TGTGCCAGCAGGGAAGGTTTGGGGCATCGATCCTACGAGCAGTACTTC
d_gene: TRBD2; abundance: .; v_gene: TRBV6-5; j_gene: TRBJ2-1; CDR3aa: CASRETGTTLFF; CDR3nt: TGTGCCAGCAGGGAGACCGGGACTACGCTATTCTTC
d_gene: TRBD1; abundance: few; v_gene: TRBV5-1; j_gene: TRBJ2-3; CDR3aa: CASSSQGADDTQYF; CDR3nt: TGCGCCAGCAGCTCTCAGGGGGCGGATGATACGCAGTATTTT
d_gene: TRBD1; abundance: .; v_gene: TRBV6-2/TRBV6-3; j_gene: TRBJ2-1; CDR3aa: CASSPGTGLNEQFF; CDR3nt: TGTGCCAGCAGCCCCGGGACAGGGTTAAATGAGCAGTTCTTC
d_gene: .; abundance: .; v_gene: TRBV2; j_gene: TRBJ1-4; CDR3aa: CASSEGTVAGAGEKLFF; CDR3nt: TGTGCCAGCAGTGAAGGGACTGTCGCGGGTGCTGGTGAAAAACTGTTTTTT
d_gene: TRBD1; abundance: .; v_gene: TRBV6-5; j_gene: TRBJ1-2; CDR3aa: CASRGGGAEDGYTF; CDR3nt: TGTGCCAGCAGAGGAGGGGGCGCAGAGGATGGCTACACCTTC
d_gene: TRBD2; abundance: .; v_gene: TRBV7-6; j_gene: TRBJ2-1; CDR3aa: CASSPQRGGSYNEQFF; CDR3nt: TGTGCCAGCAGCCCTCAGCGGGGGGGCTCCTACAATGAGCAGTTCTTC
d_gene: .; abundance: .; v_gene: TRBV19; j_gene: TRBJ1-2; CDR3aa: CASSIENAGNYGYTF; CDR3nt: TGTGCCAGTAGTATAGAAAACGCAGGGAACTATGGCTACACCTTC
d_gene: TRBD2; abundance: .; v_gene: TRBV7-9; j_gene: TRBJ2-5; CDR3aa: CASSQTSVETQYF; CDR3nt: TGTGCCAGCAGCCAGACTAGCGTAGAGACCCAGTACTTC
d_gene: .; abundance: few; v_gene: TRBV6-6; j_gene: TRBJ2-7; CDR3aa: CASSPVFTTLTPYEQYF; CDR3nt: TGTGCCAGCAGTCCCGTTTTCACTACACTTACCCCCTACGAGCAGTACTTC
d_gene: TRBD2; abundance: once; v_gene: TRBV28; j_gene: TRBJ2-2; CDR3aa: CASSFSGRTGELFF; CDR3nt: TGTGCCAGCAGTTTTAGCGGGCGAACCGGGGAGCTGTTTTTT
d_gene: TRBD1; abundance: .; v_gene: TRBV10-2; j_gene: TRBJ1-2; CDR3aa: CASSDIGQGYGNYGYTF; CDR3nt: TGCGCCAGCAGTGATATAGGACAGGGGTACGGAAACTATGGCTACACCTTC
d_gene: TRBD1; abundance: .; v_gene: TRBV5-1; j_gene: TRBJ2-5; CDR3aa: CASRADRGPRETQYF; CDR3nt: TGCGCCAGCAGAGCTGACAGGGGTCCTCGAGAGACCCAGTACTTC
d_gene: TRBD1; abundance: .; v_gene: TRBV5-6; j_gene: TRBJ1-4; CDR3aa: CASSRRQGTNEKLFF; CDR3nt: TGTGCCAGCAGCAGAAGACAGGGAACTAATGAAAAACTGTTTTTT
d_gene: TRBD1; abundance: .; v_gene: TRBV6-5; j_gene: TRBJ1-2; CDR3aa: CASSTGQGTYYGYTF; CDR3nt: TGTGCCAGCAGTACGGGACAGGGAACCTACTATGGCTACACCTTC
d_gene: TRBD1; abundance: .; v_gene: TRBV19; j_gene: TRBJ1-6; CDR3aa: CASSVSGTGGAVNSPLHF; CDR3nt: TGTGCCAGTAGTGTCTCCGGGACAGGGGGCGCGGTGAATTCACCCCTCCACTTT
d_gene: TRBD1; abundance: .; v_gene: TRBV18; j_gene: TRBJ2-1; CDR3aa: CASSPQFGGQGVYNEQFF; CDR3nt: TGTGCCAGCTCACCACAATTTGGGGGACAGGGGGTGTACAATGAGCAGTTCTTC
d_gene: .; abundance: .; v_gene: TRBV4-1; j_gene: TRBJ1-1; CDR3aa: CASSQDRPGQNTEAFF; CDR3nt: TGCGCCAGCAGCCAAGATAGGCCAGGGCAGAACACTGAAGCTTTCTTT
d_gene: .; abundance: .; v_gene: TRBV7-9; j_gene: TRBJ2-3; CDR3aa: CASSLRFQVGTDTQYF; CDR3nt: TGTGCCAGCAGCTTAAGGTTCCAGGTCGGTACAGATACGCAGTATTTT
d_gene: TRBD2; abundance: once; v_gene: TRBV29-1; j_gene: TRBJ2-1; CDR3aa: CSVEVASGELYNEQFF; CDR3nt: TGCAGCGTTGAGGTGGCTAGCGGGGAACTCTACAATGAGCAGTTCTTC
d_gene: .; abundance: .; v_gene: TRBV6-5; j_gene: TRBJ2-5; CDR3aa: CASSQEDGKTQYF; CDR3nt: TGTGCCAGCAGTCAGGAGGACGGAAAGACCCAGTACTTC
d_gene: .; abundance: .; v_gene: TRBV20-1; j_gene: TRBJ2-2; CDR3aa: CSASWQGRATGELFF; CDR3nt: TGCAGTGCTAGTTGGCAGGGAAGGGCGACCGGGGAGCTGTTTTTT
d_gene: .; abundance: .; v_gene: TRBV20-1; j_gene: TRBJ2-4; CDR3aa: CSGEQEDIQYF; CDR3nt: TGCAGTGGAGAACAAGAGGACATTCAGTACTTC
d_gene: .; abundance: .; v_gene: TRBV2; j_gene: TRBJ2-3; CDR3aa: CASSGRGAGDTQYF; CDR3nt: TGTGCCAGCAGTGGCCGGGGGGCGGGAGATACGCAGTATTTT
d_gene: .; abundance: few; v_gene: TRBV7-7; j_gene: TRBJ2-3; CDR3aa: CASSQGTSRTDTQYF; CDR3nt: TGTGCTAGCAGCCAAGGGACTTCCCGCACAGATACGCAGTATTTT
d_gene: TRBD1; abundance: .; v_gene: TRBV6-2/TRBV6-3; j_gene: TRBJ1-2; CDR3aa: CASSQRDRGYTF; CDR3nt: TGTGCCAGCAGCCAGAGGGACAGGGGCTACACCTTC
d_gene: .; abundance: .; v_gene: TRBV30; j_gene: TRBJ1-6; CDR3aa: CAWSVRDNSPLHF; CDR3nt: TGTGCCTGGAGTGTTCGAGATAATTCACCCCTCCACTTT
d_gene: TRBD2; abundance: once; v_gene: TRBV20-1; j_gene: TRBJ2-3; CDR3aa: CSASMVSGAPKTDTQYF; CDR3nt: TGCAGTGCTAGTATGGTTAGCGGGGCGCCGAAAACAGATACGCAGTATTTT
d_gene: TRBD2; abundance: .; v_gene: TRBV7-2; j_gene: TRBJ2-3; CDR3aa: CASMLGGGTDTQYF; CDR3nt: TGTGCCAGCATGTTGGGGGGGGGCACAGATACGCAGTATTTT
d_gene: TRBD1; abundance: .; v_gene: TRBV5-4; j_gene: TRBJ1-4; CDR3aa: CASSDGQGSANEKLFF; CDR3nt: TGTGCCAGCAGCGATGGACAGGGATCGGCTAATGAAAAACTGTTTTTT
d_gene: TRBD2; abundance: .; v_gene: TRBV4-2; j_gene: TRBJ2-1; CDR3aa: CASSDQLAGSYEQFF; CDR3nt: TGTGCCAGCAGCGACCAACTAGCGGGGTCGTATGAGCAGTTCTTC
d_gene: .; abundance: .; v_gene: TRBV18; j_gene: TRBJ2-7; CDR3aa: CASSPFTQGNSYEQYF; CDR3nt: TGTGCCAGCTCACCATTCACCCAGGGAAACTCCTACGAGCAGTACTTC
d_gene: TRBD2; abundance: .; v_gene: TRBV6-5; j_gene: TRBJ2-7; CDR3aa: CASRPSGGAGNEQYF; CDR3nt: TGTGCCAGCAGACCAAGCGGGGGCGCCGGGAACGAGCAGTACTTC